The rows below give T cell receptor beta chains drawn from one sample of a study of cytotoxic CD8 clonotypes in ibrutinib-treated CLL. TCRdb keeps only in-frame clones here, not all; method: immunoSEQ multiplex PCR. The sample contains about 150,000 clones, 79% of which appear only once. The material sequenced was PBMCs, taken after 12 months of ibrutinib treatment. These receptors were taken from a human donor with chronic lymphocytic leukemia. Both conserved end residues are part of each CDR3. A D gene is named only where the DNA matches it firmly. Clone size appears in some rows only: once, few, many, or a class for an expanded clone.

-	TRBV2	TRBJ2-1	-	CASTPRLGYNEQFF	TGTGCCAGCACGCCCCGTCTAGGTTACAATGAGCAGTTCTTC
-	TRBV27	TRBJ2-3	TRBD2	CASSSKLASIANTQYF	TGTGCCAGCAGTTCGAAACTAGCGTCGATTGCGAATACGCAGTATTTT
-	TRBV14	TRBJ1-2	TRBD1	CASSPGQTYGYTF	TGTGCCAGCAGCCCGGGACAGACCTATGGCTACACCTTC
-	TRBV5-8	TRBJ1-2	-	CASRLTGFYGYTF	TGTGCCAGCAGGTTGACTGGGTTCTATGGCTACACCTTC
-	TRBV19	TRBJ1-3	TRBD1	CASSIGQGGNTIYF	TGTGCCAGTAGTATAGGACAGGGTGGAAACACCATATATTTT
-	TRBV5-1	TRBJ1-1	-	CASSLRMSNTEAFF	TGCGCCAGCAGCTTGAGGATGTCTAACACTGAAGCTTTCTTT
once	TRBV5-4	TRBJ2-1	-	CASSLWAGDNEQFF	TGTGCCAGCAGCTTATGGGCTGGAGACAATGAGCAGTTCTTC
-	TRBV10-3	TRBJ2-7	TRBD2	CAIRWTSGGDEQYF	TGTGCCATCAGGTGGACTAGCGGGGGGGACGAGCAGTACTTC
-	TRBV27	TRBJ2-1	-	CASSLSSRYNEQFF	TGTGCCAGCAGTCTATCCAGTCGTTACAATGAGCAGTTCTTC
-	TRBV5-1	TRBJ1-5	-	CASSLGYNSGSNQPQHF	TGCGCCAGCAGCTTGGGGTACAACTCGGGGTCCAATCAGCCCCAGCATTTT
-	TRBV27	TRBJ1-5	TRBD1	CASSSLRTGGHQPQHF	TGTGCCAGCAGTTCTCTCAGGACAGGGGGGCATCAGCCCCAGCATTTT
-	TRBV19	TRBJ2-2	-	CASSRTDLTGELFF	TGTGCCAGTAGCCGGACAGATCTCACCGGGGAGCTGTTTTTT
-	TRBV5-1	TRBJ1-4	-	CASSPATLNEKLFF	TGCGCCAGCAGCCCCGCGACTCTTAATGAAAAACTGTTTTTT
-	TRBV10-3	TRBJ2-7	TRBD1	CAISAPDRGHYEQYF	TGTGCCATCAGTGCCCCGGACAGGGGACACTACGAGCAGTACTTC
-	TRBV4-3	TRBJ2-7	-	CASSQTSRRYEQYF	TGCGCCAGCAGCCAGACTAGTCGTCGGTACGAGCAGTACTTC
few	TRBV19	TRBJ1-2	-	CASSLSPGEGYTF	TGTGCCAGTAGTTTATCCCCCGGGGAAGGCTACACCTTC
-	TRBV7-8	TRBJ2-7	-	CASSVTRYEQYF	TGTGCCAGCTCCGTCACCCGCTACGAGCAGTACTTC
-	TRBV28	TRBJ2-3	-	CASNLLRDTQYF	TGTGCCAGCAATCTATTACGAGATACGCAGTATTTT
-	TRBV5-1	TRBJ1-4	-	CASSLTTDEKLFF	TGCGCCAGCAGCTTGACAACCGATGAAAAACTGTTTTTT
-	TRBV18	TRBJ2-6	-	CASSSGAGGANVLTF	TGTGCCAGCTCTTCCGGGGCAGGTGGGGCCAACGTCCTGACTTTC
-	TRBV11-2	TRBJ2-7	-	CASSLLGFSDYEQYF	TGTGCCAGCAGCTTACTCGGGTTCTCAGACTACGAGCAGTACTTC
-	TRBV28	TRBJ1-6	TRBD1	CASSLGQGRRTPLHF	TGTGCCAGCAGTTTAGGACAGGGGCGTCGGACACCCCTCCACTTT
-	TRBV4-1	TRBJ1-4	-	CASSQGNLHEKLFF	TGCGCCAGCAGCCAAGGGAACCTGCACGAAAAACTGTTTTTT
-	TRBV7-3	TRBJ1-2	-	CASSLDQQGYGYTF	TGTGCCAGCAGCTTAGACCAGCAGGGCTATGGCTACACCTTC
-	TRBV5-4	TRBJ2-1	-	CASSFGSPSGEQFF	TGTGCCAGCAGCTTTGGTAGCCCGTCCGGTGAGCAGTTCTTC
-	TRBV11-3	TRBJ2-3	TRBD2	CASSPGTSGITDTQYF	TGTGCCAGCAGCCCAGGGACTAGCGGAATCACAGATACGCAGTATTTT
-	TRBV7-8	TRBJ2-3	-	CASSLGGTDTQYF	TGTGCCAGCAGCTTAGGAGGCACAGATACGCAGTATTTT
once	TRBV2	TRBJ2-2	-	CASSERLAGELFF	TGTGCCAGCAGTGAAAGACTAGCCGGGGAGCTGTTTTTT
few	TRBV30	TRBJ2-7	TRBD2	CAWKPAGLSYEQYF	TGTGCCTGGAAGCCAGCGGGATTATCCTACGAGCAGTACTTC